This T cell receptor (beta chain) was retrieved from a study of monozygotic twins with inflammatory bowel disease. Germline V CDR1 and CDR2: GTSNPN, SVGIG (reference sequence). CDR3 length: 16 amino acids. For each CDR3 protein, TCRdb gives one entry from its re-call of the 5' RACE reads, without DNA. This table holds about 350,000 distinct CDR3 sequences. Whole blood without T cell sorting served as the source of isolated total RNA. The chain joins TRBV30 to TRBJ2-1; TCRdb selects TRBD2, and the lack of DNA leaves this call unchecked. This TCR was sampled from a human donor with ulcerative colitis or Crohn's disease, or a healthy co-twin of an affected twin (not recorded which). The source material was blood. The CDR3 sequence is CAWTGLAGVPYNEQFF. Combining the CDR3 with reference TRBV30 and TRBJ2-1 gives the whole variable domain SQTIHQWPATLVQPVGSPLSLECTVEGTSNPNLYWYRQAAGRGLQLLFYSVGIGQISSEVPQNLSASRPQDRQFILSSKKLLLSDSGFYLCAWTGLAGVPYNEQFFGPGTRLTVL.